The T cell receptor beta chain described here comes from a study of T-cell memory formation after mild COVID-19. CDR1 is SGHRS and CDR2 is YFSETQ in the germline V gene. Trimming cost V 0 bases and J 3 bases, with 3 bases left between them. This CDR3 comprises 12 residues. TCRdb fed the 5' RACE reads into MiXCR, producing one record per CDR3 protein. The sample contains about 560,000 distinct CDR3 sequences, around 16% of which appear only once. This clonotype was recorded at least ten times. The sample consisted of PBMCs or a T cell subset sorted from them (not recorded which). This chain links TRBV5-1 with TRBJ2-5; no clear D gene. The origin of this receptor is an adult woman who had mild COVID-19 (a few samples of this study predate the infection). Cell type and time point are not known. DNA of the CDR3: TGCGCCAGCAGCTTGGGGGAAGAGACCCAGTACTTC. Amino acids: CASSLGEETQYF.